The next 27 T cell receptor beta chains were all read from a single sample in a study of spatial heterogeneity in lung cancer. Time point in this sample: sample taken at primary tumor resection. TCRdb ran MiXCR on the 5' RACE reads and lists one entry per CDR3 protein. The table shows 25,000 or so distinct CDR3 sequences, with around 4.5% occurring only once. Sequencing used PBMCs, obtained at surgery. These receptors were collected from a male donor with early-stage non-small cell lung cancer.

This clonotype was picked up many times. The chain employs TRBV14 and TRBJ2-1; D ambiguous. The CDR3 has 12 amino acids. V lost 4 bases and J lost 5, with 6 bases in between. Germline V gene sequence: CDR1 SGHDN, CDR2 FVKESK. The CDR3 reads CASSRAHNEQFF. CDR3 coding DNA: TGTGCCAGCAGCCGCGCCCACAATGAGCAGTTCTTC. The full variable domain, with the rest looked up from reference TRBV14 and TRBJ2-1, is EAGVTQFPSHSVIEKGQTVTLRCDPISGHDNLYWYRRVMGKEIKFLLHFVKESKQDESGMPNNRFLAERTGGTYSTLKVQPAELEDSGVYFCASSRAHNEQFFGPGTRLTVL.

This clonotype was observed many times. The chain has TRBV4-3 and TRBJ2-6; TRBD1 matches 11 bases. Germline V gene sequence: CDR1 LGHNA, CDR2 YSLEER. The V and J ends lost 4 bases and 4 bases, in that order; junction bases with no gene match: 6. The CDR3 consists of 17 residues. CDR3 loop: CASSPGQGVRGANVLTF. DNA for the CDR3: TGCGCCAGCAGCCCGGGACAGGGGGTGAGGGGGGCCAACGTCCTGACTTTC.

This chain links TRBV5-1 with TRBJ2-7; TRBD2 might be the D (7 bases). There are 13 residues in the CDR3. Germline loops: CDR1 SGHRS, CDR2 YFSETQ. The V end was cut by 7 bases, the J end by 0 bases, with 11 bases between. The CDR3, as DNA: TGCGCCAGCGGGAGGGACAACTCCTACGAGCAGTACTTC. Amino acid sequence: CASGRDNSYEQYF.

This clonotype was found once. The chain is built from TRBV7-3 and TRBJ1-1; D perhaps matches TRBD1 (6 bases). V was pared by 5 bases and J by 4 bases, with 11 bases between. The CDR3 has 13 residues. CDR1 is SGHTA, CDR2 FQGTGA, per germline. The DNA for the CDR3 is TGTGCCAGCAGCGACACAGGGTTCACTGAAGCTTTCTTT. It codes for CASSDTGFTEAFF. The full variable domain, completed using reference TRBV7-3 and TRBJ1-1, is GAGVSQTPSNKVTEKGKYVELRCDPISGHTALYWYRQSLGQGPEFLIYFQGTGAADDSGLPNDRFFAVRPEGSVSTLKIQRTERGDSAVYLCASSDTGFTEAFFGQGTRLTVV.

This clonotype has ten or more counts. The rearrangement joins TRBV4-2 to TRBJ1-6, with 9 bases lining up with TRBD1. V lost 4 bases and J lost 6; bases outside the gene matches: 13. In germline, CDR1 is LGHNA, CDR2 YNFKEQ. The CDR3 length is 18 residues. CDR3 in amino acids: CASSPQGTGSGPNSPLHF. The DNA of the CDR3 is TGTGCCAGCAGCCCACAAGGGACAGGGAGCGGCCCTAATTCACCCCTCCACTTT.

At least ten counts were recorded for this clonotype. This sequence joins TRBV12-3 or TRBV12-4 and TRBJ2-7; 7 bases map to TRBD1. The CDR3 length is 12 residues. Unmatched junction bases numbered 3, after V lost 5 bases and J lost 5 bases. The CDR3 DNA reads as TGTGCCAGCAGTCCACAGGGGAACGAGCAGTACTTC. Its protein product is CASSPQGNEQYF.

This clonotype was counted many times. V is TRBV6-6 and J is TRBJ2-1; D possibly corresponds to TRBD1 (5 bases). This CDR3 has 15 residues. CDR1 is MNHNY and CDR2 is SVGAGI in the germline V gene (reference sequence). V lost 0 bases and J lost 2, with 8 bases in between. The CDR3 DNA follows: TGTGCCAGCAGTTACTCGTCGGACACCTACAATGAGCAGTTCTTC. Translation gives CASSYSSDTYNEQFF.

This clonotype was seen many times. CDR3 amino acids: CASSQETGGNEQFF. CDR3 bases: TGTGCCAGCAGCCAAGAGACGGGTGGAAATGAGCAGTTCTTC. The chain recombines TRBV3-1 with TRBJ2-1; D unresolved. V was trimmed by 0 bases and J by 7 bases, leaving 10 bases between them. This CDR3 comprises 14 residues. Germline V CDR1 and CDR2: LGHDT, YNNKEL (reference sequence).

This clonotype was seen ten or more times. This may be a read error: a much more frequent sequence differs by one nucleotide. The rearrangement uses TRBV7-2 and TRBJ1-2; possibly TRBD1 for D (5 bases). The V end lost 3 bases, the J end lost 4 bases, and 18 bases lay between the germline ends. Germline V gene lookup returns CDR1 SGHTA and CDR2 FQGNSA. The CDR3 runs 16 residues. In DNA, the CDR3 is TGTGCCAGCAGCTTTGGTGACATGGGGCGAGTCTATGGCTACACCTTC. This gives the protein CASSFGDMGRVYGYTF. The variable domain in full, completed from reference TRBV7-2 and TRBJ1-2, reads GAGVSQSPSNKVTEKGKDVELRCDPISGHTALYWYRQSLGQGLEFLIYFQGNSAPDKSGLPSDRFSAERTGGSVSTLTIQRTQQEDSAVYLCASSFGDMGRVYGYTFGSGTRLTVV.

In this sample, this clonotype is medium-sized (0.01 to 0.1%). This chain joins TRBV29-1 and TRBJ1-1; D unclear. V lost 2 bases to trimming and J lost 0 bases, with 10 bases between them. Germline values: CDR1 SQVTM, CDR2 ANQGSEA. The CDR3 has 14 amino acids. CDR3 bases: TGCAGCGTTGAATTGGCCGCGATGAACACTGAAGCTTTCTTT. This encodes CSVELAAMNTEAFF.

The rearrangement links TRBV7-9 to TRBJ1-4; no reliable D call. The germline CDR1 and CDR2 sequences are SEHNR and FQNEAQ (reference sequence). V lost 8 bases and J lost 8, with 15 bases in between. This CDR3 contains 13 residues. CDR3 sequence: CASLEPKGEKLFF. CDR3 in DNA: TGTGCCAGCCTGGAGCCGAAAGGGGAAAAACTGTTTTTT.

At least ten counts were recorded for this clonotype. This chain uses TRBV7-2 with TRBJ2-1; TRBD1 matches 8 bases. After removal of 0 bases from V and 5 bases from J, the junction contained 3 bases not matched to a gene. This CDR3 spans 15 amino acids. Germline V lookup: CDR1 SGHTA, CDR2 FQGNSA. DNA of the CDR3: TGTGCCAGCAGCTTAGCTAGGACAGGGCACAATGAGCAGTTCTTC. Its protein product is CASSLARTGHNEQFF.

This clonotype was seen only a few times. A much larger clone sits a single nucleotide away, making a read error possible. The chain carries TRBV7-2 and TRBJ2-5, with D perhaps TRBD2 (5 bases). The CDR3 contains 14 residues. With 1 base removed from V and 5 bases from J, the gap between germline ends came to 11 bases. The V gene's germline CDR1 is SGHTA and CDR2 FQGNSA. CDR3 nucleotide sequence: TGTGCCAGCAGCTTAGGGACTGCCGGGGAGACCCAGTACTTC. Encoded protein: CASSLGTAGETQYF.

This clonotype was seen only a few times. The chain recombines TRBV29-1 with TRBJ1-1; D gene ambiguous. V was trimmed by 4 bases and J by 0 bases, leaving 12 bases between them. This CDR3 is built from 14 residues. CDR1 and CDR2 (germline): SQVTM, ANQGSEA. The CDR3 DNA follows: TGCAGCGTTGTGAGCCCGGGGATGAACACTGAAGCTTTCTTT. Amino acids: CSVVSPGMNTEAFF. Complete variable domain (other parts from reference TRBV29-1 and TRBJ1-1): SAVISQKPSRDICQRGTSLTIQCQVDSQVTMMFWYRQQPGQSLTLIATANQGSEATYESGFVIDKFPISRPNLTFSTLTVSNMSPEDSSIYLCSVVSPGMNTEAFFGQGTRLTVV.

This clonotype was detected ten times or more. The rearrangement joins TRBV11-2 to TRBJ1-1; D uncertain. Germline V gene data show CDR1 as SGHAT and CDR2 as FQNNGV. The CDR3 is 13 residues long. V lost 1 base and J 3 bases, leaving 6 bases between the germline ends. The DNA for the CDR3 is TGTGCCAGCAGCTTAGCGATCCACACTGAAGCTTTCTTT. Translation gives CASSLAIHTEAFF.

The chain couples TRBV11-2 to TRBJ1-2, with TRBD1 matching over 8 bases. The CDR3 totals 13 residues. Germline CDR1 is SGHAT and CDR2 is FQNNGV. After removal of 1 base from V and 6 bases from J, the junction contained 1 base not matched to a gene. The DNA for the CDR3 is TGTGCCAGCAGCTTAGCAGGGGGCAATGGCTACACCTTC. Residues: CASSLAGGNGYTF.

This clonotype has ten or more counts. The chain uses TRBV20-1 and TRBJ1-2; tentatively, D is TRBD1 (6 bases). Trimming took 5 bases from V and 7 from J, leaving 14 bases between them. The CDR3 spans 12 residues. The germline V gene has CDR1 DFQATT and CDR2 SNEGSKA (reference sequence). Here the CDR3 DNA reads TGCAGTGCTGTTAGGGGGAGGGGTGGCTACACCTTC. Translation: CSAVRGRGGYTF.

This clonotype was seen ten or more times. The gene calls are TRBV5-6 and TRBJ2-2; perhaps TRBD2 as D (6 bases). The CDR3 is made up of 15 amino acids. From germline, CDR1 is SGHDT and CDR2 YYEEEE. The ends were cut back, 2 bases at V and 2 bases at J, with 10 bases in the middle. CDR3 DNA: TGTGCCAGCAGCTTACGGGGGTTTAACACCGGGGAGCTGTTTTTT. This sequence encodes CASSLRGFNTGELFF. The variable domain in full, completed from reference TRBV5-6 and TRBJ2-2, reads DAGVTQSPTHLIKTRGQQVTLRCSPKSGHDTVSWYQQALGQGPQFIFQYYEEEERQRGNFPDRFSGHQFPNYSSELNVNALLLGDSALYLCASSLRGFNTGELFFGEGSRLTVL.

This clonotype came up many times. The chain is built from TRBV6-5 and TRBJ2-5, with 7 bases that match TRBD1. V gave up 2 bases and J gave up 5 bases; unmatched junction bases: 11. The CDR3 contains 16 residues. Germline V gene sequence: CDR1 MNHEY, CDR2 SVGAGI. The CDR3 nucleotides are TGTGCCAGCAGTTACGGTCCCCTCGGACAGGCGGAGACCCAGTACTTC. It specifies CASSYGPLGQAETQYF.

At least ten counts were recorded for this clonotype. The J gene is TRBJ2-2, the V gene TRBV18, with 8 bases aligning to TRBD2. With 0 bases clipped from V and 4 bases from J, the junction kept 4 bases outside the gene matches. Germline V gives CDR1 KGHSH, CDR2 LQKENI. The CDR3 has 16 residues. The chain's CDR3 is CASSPPTAGGTGELFF. CDR3 sequence (DNA): TGTGCCAGCTCACCACCGACGGCGGGAGGCACCGGGGAGCTGTTTTTT.

This clonotype was seen ten or more times. J is TRBJ2-4 and V is TRBV6-1, with TRBD1 matching 12 bases. The length of the CDR3 is 13 residues. From germline, CDR1 is MNHNS and CDR2 SASEGT. The J segment lost 7 bases and the V segment lost 10 bases, leaving 5 bases of the junction unmatched. The CDR3 spells CATTGTGGNIQYF. CDR3 nucleotides: TGTGCCACAACCGGGACAGGGGGCAACATTCAGTACTTC.

This clonotype has just a few counts. This rearrangement joins TRBV5-4 to TRBJ2-5; tentatively, D is TRBD1 (6 bases). Trimming pared 6 bases from V and 2 bases from J, leaving 17 bases between. The CDR3 extends over 15 amino acids. CDR1 is SGHNT, CDR2 YYREEE, per germline (reference sequence). CDR3 sequence (DNA): TGTGCCAGCACCCCCCAGGGGAAGGGACAAGAGACCCAGTACTTC. Translation: CASTPQGKGQETQYF. Together with reference TRBV5-4 and TRBJ2-5, the CDR3 gives the full variable domain: ETGVTQSPTHLIKTRGQQVTLRCSSQSGHNTVSWYQQALGQGPQFIFQYYREEENGRGNFPPRFSGLQFPNYSSELNVNALELDDSALYLCASTPQGKGQETQYFGPGTRLLVL.

V and J are TRBV6-2 or TRBV6-3 and TRBJ2-5; 7 nucleotides agree with TRBD1. Germline loops: CDR1 MNHEY, CDR2 SVGEGT. The CDR3 extends over 14 amino acids. V lost 5 bases, J lost 2 bases, and 5 bases stayed unmatched. Here the CDR3 reads CASSPKGAQETQYF. The CDR3 DNA follows: TGTGCCAGCAGTCCCAAGGGGGCTCAAGAGACCCAGTACTTC.

The table lists this clonotype with many counts. This rearrangement joins TRBV7-2 to TRBJ1-2; D is perhaps TRBD1 (6 bases). Germline CDR1 and CDR2: SGHTA and FQGNSA. The CDR3 runs to 13 residues. V was trimmed by 5 bases and J by 2 bases, leaving 9 bases between them. Here the CDR3 DNA reads TGTGCCAGCAGCGGACAGATAAACTATGGCTACACCTTC. This translates into CASSGQINYGYTF.

This clonotype has ten or more counts. This rearrangement joins TRBV5-1 to TRBJ2-7, with 9 bases fitting TRBD1. Germline V CDR1 and CDR2: SGHRS, YFSETQ. This CDR3 comprises 13 residues. With 3 bases clipped from V and 7 bases from J, the junction kept 5 bases outside the gene matches. CDR3 DNA sequence: TGCGCCAGCAGCTCCGGACAGGGGCGGGAGCAGTACTTC. Protein: CASSSGQGREQYF.

In its sample, this clonotype was seen many times. The CDR3 sequence: CASSPQVENIQYF. CDR3 sequence (DNA): TGTGCCAGCAGCCCCCAGGTGGAAAACATTCAGTACTTC. V gene TRBV7-9 combines with J gene TRBJ2-4; D is unresolved. Deletions cut 5 bases from V and 5 bases from J, with 10 bases between. CDR3 length: 13 amino acids. Per germline, CDR1 SEHNR and CDR2 FQNEAQ (reference sequence).

This clonotype was counted at least ten times. The chain is built from TRBV10-3 and TRBJ1-2; D gene ambiguous. This CDR3 is built from 12 residues. The germline V and J ends were trimmed by 10 bases and 12 bases, with 21 bases remaining between them. The germline CDR1 and CDR2 sequences are ENHRY and SYGVKD. Here the CDR3 DNA reads TGTGCCACTGCCCCTCGGCCTGCCTGGGACACCTTC. Its translation: CATAPRPAWDTF.